What follows are 8 T cell receptor beta chains derived from one specimen sequenced in a study of blood T cell repertoires in COVID-19. Assay used: immunoSEQ multiplex PCR; TCRdb lists only in-frame clones, some missing. The table records 400,000 to 500,000 clones, approximately 90% of them present only once. The sequencing input was PBMCs or T cells enriched from blood (not recorded which). The receptor source for this set is a woman aged 40 to 50 who had recovered from COVID-19.

This clone has a single count. The rearrangement links TRBV7-8 to TRBJ2-3; 7 bases line up with TRBD1. Germline-derived CDR1 and CDR2 are SGHVS and FQNEAQ. This CDR3 is 15 amino acids long. V was pared by 5 bases and J by 2 bases, with 7 bases of the junction left unmatched. CDR3 region: CASSDWDRLTDTQYF. The CDR3, as DNA: TGTGCCAGCAGCGACTGGGACAGACTCACAGATACGCAGTATTTT.

This sequence joins TRBV28 and TRBJ1-6; 9 bases are a match to TRBD1. The CDR3 extends over 18 amino acids. Germline assignment: CDR1 MDHEN and CDR2 SYDVKM. V lost 6 bases, J lost 5 bases, and 14 bases stayed unmatched. The chain's CDR3 is CASSPVTGGLENNSPLHF. DNA for the CDR3: TGTGCCAGCAGCCCAGTTACAGGGGGCCTAGAAAATAATTCACCCCTCCACTTT.

The rearrangement joins TRBV14 to TRBJ2-7, with 8 bases lining up with TRBD1. The CDR3 runs to 16 residues. Trimming took 0 bases from V and 3 from J; bases not matched to a gene: 7. Germline CDR1 and CDR2: SGHDN and FVKESK. The CDR3 region is CASSQDTSDRGYEQYF. CDR3 sequence (DNA): TGTGCCAGCAGCCAAGATACGAGTGACAGGGGCTACGAGCAGTACTTC.

This clone was observed a single time. The J gene is TRBJ1-6, the V gene TRBV4-1; TRBD1 matches at 7 bases. The trim removed 0 bases at V and 6 bases at J, leaving 8 bases unmatched. The CDR3 spans 17 residues. Looked up from germline, CDR1 is MGHRA and CDR2 is YSYEKL. CDR3 DNA sequence: TGCGCCAGCAGCCAAGAGGGTCGGGGACAGTCTAATTCACCCCTCCACTTT. Translated, it gives CASSQEGRGQSNSPLHF.

V usage is TRBV6-2 or TRBV6-3 and J usage is TRBJ1-2, with D unresolved. V lost 7 bases to trimming and J lost 4 bases, with 16 bases between them. CDR1 MNHEY and CDR2 SVGEGT come from the germline V gene. The CDR3 extends over 14 amino acids. The CDR3 is CASTPSANPYGYTF. CDR3 sequence (DNA): TGTGCCAGCACCCCAAGCGCGAATCCCTATGGCTACACCTTC.

This clone was found a few times. The chain joins TRBV7-2 to TRBJ2-1; 11 nucleotides agree with TRBD2. Trimming cost V 2 bases and J 6 bases; bases outside gene matches: 6. Germline V lookup: CDR1 SGHTA, CDR2 FQGNSA. The CDR3 loop spans 16 amino acids. The CDR3 bases are TGTGCCAGCAGCTTAACTAGCGGGAGCTATCTCAATGAGCAGTTCTTC. As protein: CASSLTSGSYLNEQFF.

CDR3 region: CSVEVGGLEQYF. CDR3 sequence (DNA): TGCAGCGTTGAAGTAGGAGGGCTCGAGCAGTACTTC. The chain employs TRBV29-1 and TRBJ2-7; a possible D gene is TRBD2 (6 bases). Germline-derived CDR1 and CDR2 are SQVTM and ANQGSEA. The V and J ends lost 1 base and 6 bases respectively, with 10 bases between them. The length of the CDR3 is 12 residues.

The V gene is TRBV4-3, the J gene TRBJ2-1; TRBD2 aligns across 7 bases. Looked up from germline, CDR1 is LGHNA and CDR2 is YSLEER. The CDR3 extends over 19 amino acids. Trimming at V came to 0 bases and at J to 6 bases, leaving 17 bases not matched to a gene. The CDR3: CASSQELITTERDINEQFF. The CDR3 bases are TGCGCCAGCAGCCAAGAGCTCATCACGACTGAGCGGGATATCAATGAGCAGTTCTTC.